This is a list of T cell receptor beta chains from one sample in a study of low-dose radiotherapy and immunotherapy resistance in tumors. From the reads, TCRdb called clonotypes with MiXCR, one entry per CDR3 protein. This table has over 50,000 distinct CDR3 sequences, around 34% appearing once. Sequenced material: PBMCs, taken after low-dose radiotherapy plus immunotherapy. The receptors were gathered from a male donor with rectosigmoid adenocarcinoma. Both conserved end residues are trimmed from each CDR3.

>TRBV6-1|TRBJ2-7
ASTELPDRGVVREQY
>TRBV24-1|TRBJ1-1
ATAGQGEAEAF
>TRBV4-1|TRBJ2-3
ASSQGGAGASTDTQY
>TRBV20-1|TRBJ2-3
SARTSGRTDTQY
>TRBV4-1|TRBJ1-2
ASSQDAGQGLGYT
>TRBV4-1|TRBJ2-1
ASSRLALSSYNEQF
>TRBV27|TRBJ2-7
ASRPGTSLAGEQY
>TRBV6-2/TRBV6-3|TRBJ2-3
ASSYPTSGGADTQY
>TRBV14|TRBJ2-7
ASSQDRTSGGQY
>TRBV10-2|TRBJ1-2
ASRTDSYGYT
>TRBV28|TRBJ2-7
ASSFGLAANYEQY
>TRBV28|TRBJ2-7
ASGGQPYEQY
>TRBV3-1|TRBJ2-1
ASSQAGAGSNEQF
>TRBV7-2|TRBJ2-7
ASSLGQAFYEQY
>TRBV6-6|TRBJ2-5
ASRWGGETQY
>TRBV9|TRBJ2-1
ASSALPFADSYNEQF